These 9 T cell receptor beta chains were all obtained from the same sample, sequenced in a study of blood T cell repertoires in COVID-19 (dated by TCRdb to 2018 to 2020). The library was generated by the immunoSEQ multiplex PCR assay. TCRdb holds this immuneACCESS table with in-frame rearrangements only. Some clones are missing; in checked studies, unresolved V genes explain under half, and the rest has no known cause. In all, the sample holds tens of thousands of clones, and approximately 89% of those were seen once. Clones ranked in the top ten supply approximately 3% of the sample. The sample comprised peripheral blood. The origin of the receptors is a man aged 50 or older with acute or convalescent COVID-19.

The genes are TRBV19 and TRBJ1-4, with D hard to call. CDR1 and CDR2 from the germline V gene are LNHDA and SQIVND (reference sequence). The CDR3 is 14 amino acids. V was trimmed by 4 bases and J by 4 bases, leaving 10 bases between them. Written as DNA, the CDR3 is TGTGCCAGTAGTAGCCCCGCGGGTAATGAAAAACTGTTTTTT. It encodes CASSSPAGNEKLFF.

The chain is built from TRBV6-6 and TRBJ1-5; 9 bases are a match to TRBD1. Germline V gives CDR1 MNHNY, CDR2 SVGAGI (reference sequence). This CDR3 spans 15 amino acids. V lost 5 bases, J lost 6 bases, and 8 bases stayed unmatched. The CDR3 DNA reads TGTGCCAGCAGTCCCCTTGGGACAGGGAGTCAGCCCCAGCATTTT. Translated: CASSPLGTGSQPQHF.

The CDR3 sequence: CASSFIQDTEAFF. The DNA of the CDR3 is TGTGCCAGCAGCTTTATACAGGACACTGAAGCTTTCTTT. The J gene is TRBJ1-1, the V gene TRBV5-4, with a tentative D call TRBD1 (5 bases). V was trimmed by 2 bases and J by 3 bases, leaving 8 bases between them. The germline gives CDR1 SGHNT, CDR2 YYREEE (reference sequence). The CDR3 spans 13 residues.

V is TRBV6-5 and J is TRBJ2-2, with a tentative D call TRBD2 (6 bases). V lost 7 bases, J lost 6 bases, and 15 bases lay in between. The germline gives CDR1 MNHEY, CDR2 SVGAGI. CDR3 length: 14 residues. For the CDR3, the DNA is TGTGCCAGCAACCCCGAGGGAGGCTCCGGGGAGCTGTTTTTT. This encodes CASNPEGGSGELFF.

V gene TRBV5-1 combines with J gene TRBJ2-3; possibly TRBD1 for D (6 bases). V was clipped by 1 base and J by 1 base, with 13 bases between them. The length of the CDR3 is 16 residues. Germline CDR1 and CDR2: SGHRS and YFSETQ. The CDR3 region is CASSLSPGVGTDTQYF. CDR3 DNA: TGCGCCAGCAGCTTGTCTCCAGGGGTCGGCACAGATACGCAGTATTTT.

The CDR3: CSVDDRNTEAFF. In nucleotides, the CDR3 is TGCAGCGTTGACGACAGGAACACTGAAGCTTTCTTT. This sequence joins TRBV29-1 and TRBJ1-1, with D possibly TRBD1 on 5 matching bases. The V gene lost 3 bases and the J gene lost 1 base, with 6 bases spanning the gap. Germline CDR1 reads SQVTM; CDR2 reads ANQGSEA. The CDR3 covers 12 residues.

The gene calls are TRBV6-5 and TRBJ1-1; D is uncertain. CDR1 is MNHEY, CDR2 SVGAGI, per germline. The CDR3 spans 13 residues. V dropped 2 bases and J dropped 1 base, with 5 bases sitting between them. The CDR3 reads CASSYGRNTEAFF. In DNA form, the CDR3 reads TGTGCCAGCAGTTACGGGCGGAACACTGAAGCTTTCTTT.

V usage is TRBV19 and J usage is TRBJ1-2, with D unclear. CDR3 length: 14 residues. Trimming pared 7 bases from V and 0 bases from J, leaving 12 bases between. The germline V gene encodes CDR1 LNHDA and CDR2 SQIVND (reference sequence). CDR3 nucleotide sequence: TGTGCCAGTATGGGCTACGCAGCTAACTATGGCTACACCTTC. Residues: CASMGYAANYGYTF.

This chain connects TRBV9 to TRBJ2-7, with 7 positions matching TRBD1. This CDR3 is 16 amino acids long. Germline V lookup: CDR1 SGDLS, CDR2 YYNGEE. V dropped 0 bases and J dropped 3; count of bases not matched to a gene: 9. The DNA of the CDR3 is TGTGCCAGCAGCGTAGGATCGGGACAGACGTACTACGAGCAGTACTTC. It yields the protein CASSVGSGQTYYEQYF.